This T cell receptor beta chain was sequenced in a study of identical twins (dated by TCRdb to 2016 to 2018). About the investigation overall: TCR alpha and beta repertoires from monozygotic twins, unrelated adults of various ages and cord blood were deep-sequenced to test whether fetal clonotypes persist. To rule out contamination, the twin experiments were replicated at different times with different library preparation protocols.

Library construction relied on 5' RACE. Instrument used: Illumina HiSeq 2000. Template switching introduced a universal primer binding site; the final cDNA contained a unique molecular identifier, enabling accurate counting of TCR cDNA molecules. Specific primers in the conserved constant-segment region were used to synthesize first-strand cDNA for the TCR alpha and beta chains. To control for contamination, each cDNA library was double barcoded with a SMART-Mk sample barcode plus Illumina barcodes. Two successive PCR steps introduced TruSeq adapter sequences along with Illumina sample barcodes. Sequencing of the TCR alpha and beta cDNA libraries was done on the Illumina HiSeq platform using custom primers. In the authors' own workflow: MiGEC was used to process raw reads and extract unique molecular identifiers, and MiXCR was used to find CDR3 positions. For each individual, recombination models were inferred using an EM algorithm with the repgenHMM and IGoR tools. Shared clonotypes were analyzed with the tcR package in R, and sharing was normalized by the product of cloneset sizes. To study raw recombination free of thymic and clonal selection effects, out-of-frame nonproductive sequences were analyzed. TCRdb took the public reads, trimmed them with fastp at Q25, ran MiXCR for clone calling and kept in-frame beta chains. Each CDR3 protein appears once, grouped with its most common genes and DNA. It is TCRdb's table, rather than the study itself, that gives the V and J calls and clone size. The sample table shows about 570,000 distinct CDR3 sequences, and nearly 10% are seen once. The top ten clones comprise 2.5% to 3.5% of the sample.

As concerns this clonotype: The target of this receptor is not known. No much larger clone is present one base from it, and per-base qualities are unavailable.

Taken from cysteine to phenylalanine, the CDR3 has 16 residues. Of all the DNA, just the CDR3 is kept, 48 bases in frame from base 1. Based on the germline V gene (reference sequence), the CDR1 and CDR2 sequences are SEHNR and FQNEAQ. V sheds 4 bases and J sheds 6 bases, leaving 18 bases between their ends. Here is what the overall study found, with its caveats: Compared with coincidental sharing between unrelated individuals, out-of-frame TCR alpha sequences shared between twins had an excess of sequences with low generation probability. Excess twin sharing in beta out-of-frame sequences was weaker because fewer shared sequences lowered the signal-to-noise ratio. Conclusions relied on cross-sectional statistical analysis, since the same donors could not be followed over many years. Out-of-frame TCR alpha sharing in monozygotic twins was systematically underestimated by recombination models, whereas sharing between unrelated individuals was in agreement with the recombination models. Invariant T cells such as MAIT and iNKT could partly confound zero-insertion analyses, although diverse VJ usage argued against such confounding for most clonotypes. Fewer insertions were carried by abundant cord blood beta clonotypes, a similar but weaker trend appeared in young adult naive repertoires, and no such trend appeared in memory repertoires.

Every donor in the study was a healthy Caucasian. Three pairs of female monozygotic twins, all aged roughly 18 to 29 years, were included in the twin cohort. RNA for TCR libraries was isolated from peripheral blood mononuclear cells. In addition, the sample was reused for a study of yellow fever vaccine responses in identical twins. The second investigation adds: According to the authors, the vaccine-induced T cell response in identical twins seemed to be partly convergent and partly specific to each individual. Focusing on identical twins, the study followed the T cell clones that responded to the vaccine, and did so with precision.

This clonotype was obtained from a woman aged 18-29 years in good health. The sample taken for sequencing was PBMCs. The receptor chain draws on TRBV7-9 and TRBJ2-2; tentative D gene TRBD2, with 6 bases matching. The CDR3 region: CASSYAGPSASGELFF. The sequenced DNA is TGTGCCAGCAGCTACGCGGGGCCAAGCGCCTCCGGGGAGCTGTTTTTT.